The clone carrying this TCR beta chain was found a few times. What it binds is not known. The entry originates in a study of blood T cells in healthy people across ages. Study results and limitations: A roughly linear fall in TCR beta diversity per million T cells was seen with increasing age. A strong correlation between TCR beta diversity and naive T cell percentage was seen.

With a J-beta primer mix and a sample-barcoded 5' primer, a second PCR ran about 7 to 12 cycles. From the 5' RACE reads, TCRdb called clonotypes with MiXCR, one entry per CDR3 protein. The sample lists over 1,300,000 distinct CDR3 sequences; roughly 60% were seen once. The clonotype was recovered from a young man in good health. Sequencing was performed on blood.

The CDR3 region has the DNA TGTGCCAGCAGGACGGAAGGAGCCTCAACTAATGAAAAACTGTTTTTT. The encoded protein is CASRTEGASTNEKLFF. This rearrangement joins TRBV7-9 to TRBJ1-4; D is uncertain. The germline gives CDR1 SEHNR, CDR2 FQNEAQ (reference sequence). The ends were cut back, 6 bases at V and 0 bases at J, with 14 bases in the middle. The CDR3 contains 16 residues.